The 18 T cell receptor beta chains given below trace back to one sample, sequenced in a study of blood T cell repertoires in COVID-19. Clones were sequenced by immunoSEQ multiplex PCR, and TCRdb holds only the in-frame ones, with some missing. The sample has 110,000 to 150,000 clones, roughly four fifths seen once. Sequencing was carried out using peripheral blood. The source is a woman older than 75 with acute or convalescent COVID-19.

The J gene is TRBJ1-2, the V gene TRBV18; 12 positions agree with TRBD1. J lost 3 bases, V lost 8 bases, and 4 bases had no gene match. The V gene's germline CDR1 is KGHSH and CDR2 LQKENI. This CDR3 is 14 amino acids long. CDR3 bases: TGTGCCAGCCTGGGACAGGGGGCTGACTATGGCTACACCTTC. Protein: CASLGQGADYGYTF. The full variable domain, completed using reference TRBV18 and TRBJ1-2, is NAGVMQNPRHLVRRRGQEARLRCSPMKGHSHVYWYRQLPEEGLKFMVYLQKENIIDESGMPKERFSAEFPKEGPSILRIQQVVRGDSAAYFCASLGQGADYGYTFGSGTRLTVV.

The chain recombines TRBV3-1 (or the pseudogene TRBV3-2) with TRBJ2-6; TRBD1 matches 7 bases. V shed 0 bases, J shed 2 bases, and the junction held 7 bases outside the gene matches. Germline V gene lookup returns CDR1 LGHDT and CDR2 YNNKEL (reference sequence). CDR3 length equals 18 residues. CDR3 protein: CASSQEGAGGAGANVLTF. CDR3 in DNA: TGTGCCAGCAGCCAAGAGGGGGCAGGGGGAGCTGGGGCCAACGTCCTGACTTTC.

This chain uses TRBV10-2 with TRBJ1-2; no clear D gene. The CDR3 consists of 16 residues. Germline V gene lookup returns CDR1 WSHSY and CDR2 SAAADI. V lost 5 bases and J 4 bases, leaving 20 bases between the germline ends. The CDR3 DNA follows: TGCGCCAGCAGTAAAGGCTCGGAGATACTGGGCTATGGCTACACCTTC. Its protein is CASSKGSEILGYGYTF.

The CDR3 DNA reads TGTGCCAGCAGAACCGGTGCAACTAATGAAAAACTGTTTTTT. Translating it yields CASRTGATNEKLFF. The chain is built from TRBV27 and TRBJ1-4; D gene unclear. The CDR3 is made up of 14 amino acids. Germline V CDR1 and CDR2: MNHEY, SMNVEV (reference sequence). V lost 6 bases, J lost 0 bases, and 8 bases lay in between.

The rearrangement uses TRBV9 and TRBJ1-2, with TRBD1 identical over 7 bases. The CDR3 runs to 15 residues. Germline V gene sequence: CDR1 SGDLS, CDR2 YYNGEE. V dropped 3 bases and J dropped 7; count of bases not matched to a gene: 12. In DNA, the CDR3 is TGTGCCAGCAGCGGACACAGGGGATCCAGGCGTGGCTACACCTTC. Translating gives CASSGHRGSRRGYTF.

CDR3 region: CASSRGQGNNEQFF. In nucleotides, the CDR3 is TGCGCCAGCAGCCGTGGACAGGGCAACAATGAGCAGTTCTTC. The chain recombines TRBV4-1 with TRBJ2-1, with TRBD1 matching 8 bases. The length of the CDR3 is 14 residues. V lost 4 bases, J lost 5 bases, and 4 bases stayed unmatched. The germline gives CDR1 MGHRA, CDR2 YSYEKL.

CDR3 region: CASRITSGSYNEQFF. In DNA, the CDR3 is TGTGCCAGCCGCATAACCTCAGGCTCCTACAATGAGCAGTTCTTC. The chain combines TRBV11-2 with TRBJ2-1; D gene uncertain. CDR3 length: 15 residues. Trimming shortened V by 8 bases and J by 0 bases, and 14 bases separated the two germline ends. In germline, CDR1 is SGHAT, CDR2 FQNNGV.

The V and J genes are TRBV10-2 and TRBJ1-5; D unresolved. This CDR3 contains 14 residues. Germline CDR1 reads WSHSY; CDR2 reads SAAADI. Trimming left V 6 bases short and J 0 bases short, with 9 bases between. The CDR3 loop reads CASRPTLSNQPQHF. The CDR3 DNA is TGCGCCAGCAGGCCGACACTTAGCAATCAGCCCCAGCATTTT.

V is TRBV28 and J is TRBJ1-2; no firm D call. The V and J ends lost 7 bases and 4 bases respectively, with 13 bases between them. The CDR3 spans 13 residues. Germline CDR1 is MDHEN and CDR2 is SYDVKM. The CDR3 DNA is TGTGCCAGCACCCCGAATTCGGGCTATGGCTACACCTTC. Its protein is CASTPNSGYGYTF.

This chain uses TRBV7-9 with TRBJ2-7, with 7 bases matching TRBD2. Germline CDR1 is SEHNR and CDR2 is FQNEAQ (reference sequence). The CDR3 totals 15 residues. With 2 bases clipped from V and 2 bases from J, the junction kept 6 bases outside the gene matches. The CDR3 sequence: CASSLFLAEPYEQYF. CDR3 coding DNA: TGTGCCAGCAGCTTATTTCTAGCGGAACCCTACGAGCAGTACTTC.

The V gene is TRBV27, the J gene TRBJ1-6; D perhaps matches TRBD1 (6 bases). Trimming stripped 5 bases from V and 9 bases from J, with 17 bases between. The CDR3 runs 15 residues. The germline V gene encodes CDR1 MNHEY and CDR2 SMNVEV (reference sequence). DNA for the CDR3: TGTGCCAGCAGTACCGTACAGGGTGCAATTTCACCCCTCCACTTT. Residues: CASSTVQGAISPLHF.

The chain has TRBV5-1 and TRBJ1-1; no clear D gene. Germline V lookup: CDR1 SGHRS, CDR2 YFSETQ. V was trimmed by 0 bases and J by 4 bases, leaving 10 bases between them. The CDR3 covers 14 residues. The CDR3 sequence: CASSLAGDGTEAFF. Here the CDR3 DNA reads TGCGCCAGCAGCTTGGCAGGTGACGGCACTGAAGCTTTCTTT.

The chain carries TRBV6-2 or TRBV6-3 and TRBJ1-5, with unresolved D. The V end was cut by 5 bases, the J end by 1 base, with 18 bases between. Germline V gene sequence: CDR1 MNHEY, CDR2 SVGEGT. The CDR3 extends over 17 amino acids. CDR3 sequence: CASSPRGGHRSNQPQHF. In nucleotides, the CDR3 is TGTGCCAGCAGTCCCCGGGGTGGGCATCGAAGCAATCAGCCCCAGCATTTT.

The chain is built from TRBV6-1 and TRBJ2-5; tentatively, D is TRBD2 (6 bases). Germline assignment: CDR1 MNHNS and CDR2 SASEGT. The length of the CDR3 is 15 residues. Trimming pared 2 bases from V and 1 base from J, leaving 11 bases between. In DNA form, the CDR3 reads TGTGCCAGCAGTGAAATCCCCGGGGGCCAAGAGACCCAGTACTTC. Protein product: CASSEIPGGQETQYF.

The chain joins TRBV24-1 to TRBJ1-1, with D hard to call. This CDR3 spans 14 amino acids. V lost 8 bases, J lost 4 bases, and 16 bases lay in between. Germline lookup yields CDR1 KGHDR and CDR2 SFDVKD. The CDR3 loop is CATTPYPESTEAFF. CDR3 coding DNA: TGTGCCACCACCCCGTACCCCGAGAGCACTGAAGCTTTCTTT.

This clone has only a few counts. The chain employs TRBV29-1 and TRBJ2-7; 11 nucleotides align to TRBD1. V dropped 6 bases and J dropped 5; count of bases not matched to a gene: 6. The CDR3 is made up of 13 amino acids. The germline gives CDR1 SQVTM, CDR2 ANQGSEA. Written as DNA, the CDR3 is TGCAGCGTGGGGACAGGGGGTAGCCACGAGCAGTACTTC. This encodes CSVGTGGSHEQYF.

This chain links TRBV6-5 with TRBJ2-5; 9 bases are shared with TRBD1. The trim removed 5 bases at V and 10 bases at J, leaving 8 bases unmatched. This CDR3 is built from 13 residues. Germline V gene lookup returns CDR1 MNHEY and CDR2 SVGAGI. In DNA form, the CDR3 reads TGTGCCAGCAGTCTCCGGGACAGGGAGGGCCAGTACTTC. This sequence encodes CASSLRDREGQYF.

The CDR3 DNA reads TGTGCCAGCAGTGTCTCCGTACAAGAGACCCAGTACTTC. Its translation: CASSVSVQETQYF. The rearrangement uses TRBV2 and TRBJ2-5; D gene unclear. CDR1 is SNHLY, CDR2 FYNNEI, per germline. V was pared by 4 bases and J by 2 bases, with 8 bases between. The CDR3 is 13 residues long.